A selection of T cell receptor beta chains follows, all from one sample in a study of CD8+ T cells in alopecia areata. The repertoire was sequenced with immunoSEQ multiplex PCR; TCRdb's copy has only in-frame clones and lacks some. Of some 170,000 clones listed, approximately 62% were seen once; the top ten hold about 1.5%. The sample here was CD4+ T cells sorted from blood, taken at week 0. Receptors originate from a human donor with alopecia areata. The CDR3 runs from the conserved cysteine through the conserved F or W. The D gene is left open where the match is weak. Clone size, where shown, is once, few, many, or a class for clones that have expanded.

abundance | j_gene | v_gene | d_gene | CDR3nt | CDR3aa
NA | TRBJ1-6 | TRBV30 | NA | TGTGCCTCGAGTCTTGCCGAAAATTCACCCCTCCACTTT | CASSLAENSPLHF
few | TRBJ2-6 | TRBV7-9 | NA | TGTGCCAGCAGCTTAAGGCAGCCTTTCTCAGCTGGGGCCAACGTCCTGACTTTC | CASSLRQPFSAGANVLTF
once | TRBJ2-3 | TRBV7-2 | NA | TGTGCCAGCAGCCCCCTGCCGGGCTTCACAGATACGCAGTATTTT | CASSPLPGFTDTQYF
NA | TRBJ2-2 | TRBV6-6 | NA | TGTGCCAGCAGCTTCAGGGCCGGGGAGCTGTTTTTT | CASSFRAGELFF
NA | TRBJ2-7 | TRBV29-1 | TRBD1 | TGCAGCGTAGGGCCGAGACAGGGTAACTACGAGCAGTACTTC | CSVGPRQGNYEQYF
NA | TRBJ1-2 | TRBV6-1 | TRBD1 | TGTGCCAGCAGTGAACCGACAGGGATTTTCTATGGCTACACCTTC | CASSEPTGIFYGYTF
NA | TRBJ1-1 | TRBV29-1 | NA | TGCAGCTTCCGGACAGAATCCATGAACACTGAAGCTTTCTTT | CSFRTESMNTEAFF
NA | TRBJ2-5 | TRBV4-3 | TRBD1 | TGCGCCAGCAGCCAAGATAGGACAGGGCAGGAGACCCAGTACTTC | CASSQDRTGQETQYF
NA | TRBJ2-5 | TRBV6-6 | TRBD2 | TGTGCCAGCAGTTACTCGAGGACTAGGCAGGAGACCCAGTACTTC | CASSYSRTRQETQYF
few | TRBJ1-4 | TRBV25-1 | NA | TGTGCCAGAGTGGACGGGAAAAATGAAAAACTGTTTTTT | CARVDGKNEKLFF
NA | TRBJ1-1 | TRBV29-1 | NA | TGCAGCGTCGCCACTGGCACTGAAGCTTTCTTT | CSVATGTEAFF
few | TRBJ2-6 | TRBV7-3 | NA | TGTGCCAGCGCGGGGTCTGGGGCCAACGTCCTGACTTTC | CASAGSGANVLTF
few | TRBJ2-5 | TRBV30 | NA | TGTGCCTGGAGAGTAAGGTGGCTTATTTACTTC | CAWRVRWLIYF
few | TRBJ2-7 | TRBV29-1 | TRBD2 | TGCAGCGTGGGGGGGGACCGTACCATCTACGAGCAGTACTTC | CSVGGDRTIYEQYF
NA | TRBJ1-1 | TRBV2 | TRBD1 | TGTGCCAGCAGTGAAAGGGGGCGTACTGAAGCTTTCTTT | CASSERGRTEAFF
NA | TRBJ1-1 | TRBV20-1 | NA | TGCAGTGCTAGGTTGCAGGATAAGACTTTCTTT | CSARLQDKTFF
NA | TRBJ1-2 | TRBV29-1 | NA | TGCAGCGTGGGGGAGGTCGGCTACACCTTC | CSVGEVGYTF
NA | TRBJ1-2 | TRBV29-1 | NA | TGCAGCGTGGGGGGACCCTCGGACTTCTATGGCTACACCTTC | CSVGGPSDFYGYTF
NA | TRBJ1-5 | TRBV29-1 | NA | TGCAGCGTCGGGGATGCAGGGCAGCCCCAGCATTTT | CSVGDAGQPQHF
NA | TRBJ2-7 | TRBV4-3 | NA | TGCGCCAGCAGCCAAGTTGGGGAGCACGAGCAGTACTTC | CASSQVGEHEQYF
NA | TRBJ2-2 | TRBV30 | NA | TGTGCCCTAAGGCGGGGGAACACCGGGGAGCTGTTTTTT | CALRRGNTGELFF
NA | TRBJ1-2 | TRBV10-3 | NA | TGTGCCATCAGTGAGGAGGTTCCATATGGCTACACCTTC | CAISEEVPYGYTF
NA | TRBJ1-1 | TRBV29-1 | NA | TGCAGCGTTGGGGAGATCAGGGCTGAAGCTTTCTTT | CSVGEIRAEAFF
few | TRBJ2-3 | TRBV20-1 | NA | TGCAGTGCTAGATTCCCAGATACGCAGTATTTT | CSARFPDTQYF
NA | TRBJ2-3 | TRBV11-2 | NA | TGTGCCAGCAGTGGACCGTCGGGACCGCTTAGCACAGATACGCAGTATTTT | CASSGPSGPLSTDTQYF
NA | TRBJ1-2 | TRBV27 | NA | TGTGCCAGCAGTCCCACCGAGAACTATGGCTACACCTTC | CASSPTENYGYTF